This section outlines one T cell receptor beta chain sequence together with its context. This entry comes from a study of monozygotic twins with inflammatory bowel disease. The CDR3 runs 14 residues. TCRdb derives one entry per CDR3 protein from the 5' RACE reads, leaving out DNA. This sample lists about 300,000 distinct CDR3 sequences; its ten largest clones have roughly 5.8%. Material: blood. The V call is TRBV12-3 or TRBV12-4, the J call TRBJ1-2; checking the TCRdb D call of TRBD1 is not possible without DNA. This clonotype was sampled from a human donor with ulcerative colitis or Crohn's disease, or a healthy co-twin of an affected twin (not recorded which). The CDR3 reads CASSFRGEDYGYTF.